One sample yielded the 25 T cell receptor beta chains listed below, sequenced in a study of T-cell reconstitution after alpha-beta-depleted transplantation in children. TCRbeta library construction was performed incorporating unique molecular identifiers. TCRdb reprocessed the PCR reads with MiXCR, giving one entry per CDR3 protein. The table has fewer than 350,000 distinct CDR3 sequences, around 10% seen once. The sequenced sample was PBMCs, obtained before TCRalphabeta/CD19-depleted stem cell transplant. The receptors derive from a boy less than two years old with acute myeloid leukemia, due to receive a stem cell transplant.

This clonotype was detected many times. This chain connects TRBV29-1 to TRBJ2-7; 10 nucleotides agree with TRBD1. This CDR3 spans 13 amino acids. V lost 4 bases and J lost 6; bases outside the gene matches: 6. Germline V gene data show CDR1 as SQVTM and CDR2 as ANQGSEA. The CDR3 region is CSVGGTGEFEQYF. CDR3 sequence (DNA): TGCAGCGTTGGGGGGACAGGGGAATTCGAGCAGTACTTC.

The CDR3 here is CASSSRWGLNTGELFF. The DNA for the CDR3 is TGTGCCAGCAGTTCCCGTTGGGGGCTGAACACCGGGGAGCTGTTTTTT. V and J are TRBV28 and TRBJ2-2; weak D call: TRBD1 (6 bases). V lost 4 bases, J lost 1 base, and 13 bases lay in between. Germline CDR1 MDHEN, CDR2 SYDVKM. The CDR3 loop spans 16 amino acids.

This clonotype occurred many times. The chain couples TRBV12-3 or TRBV12-4 to TRBJ1-1; possibly TRBD1 for D (5 bases). V was shortened by 6 bases and J by 1 base, with 12 bases between the two germline ends. The CDR3 has 14 residues. CDR3 sequence: CASRFTRGNTEAFF. The CDR3 DNA reads TGTGCCAGCAGGTTCACGAGGGGGAACACTGAAGCTTTCTTT.

This clonotype has more than one count but fewer than ten. This rearrangement joins TRBV12-3 or TRBV12-4 to TRBJ2-7; 11 bases match TRBD2. J was trimmed by 0 bases and V by 6 bases; bases with no gene match: 10. The CDR3 is made up of 17 amino acids. CDR3 in amino acids: CASSLAFLAGGSYEQYF. CDR3 coding DNA: TGTGCCAGCAGCTTGGCCTTCCTAGCGGGAGGCTCCTACGAGCAGTACTTC.

This clonotype was found a few times. CDR3 in DNA: TGTGCCAGCAGTCCCTTCGGTGGGACAGGGGGCACAGATACGCAGTATTTT. Translation: CASSPFGGTGGTDTQYF. V is TRBV28 and J is TRBJ2-3; 10 nucleotides align to TRBD1. Germline V CDR1 and CDR2: MDHEN, SYDVKM. Trimming cost V 5 bases and J 1 base; bases outside gene matches: 9. The CDR3 extends over 17 amino acids.

At least ten counts were recorded for this clonotype. V gene TRBV12-3 or TRBV12-4 combines with J gene TRBJ1-3; D might be TRBD1 (5 bases). CDR3 length: 14 amino acids. V was shortened by 6 bases and J by 4 bases, with 13 bases between the two germline ends. CDR3 in DNA: TGTGCCAGCAGATTCGGGGCCGTCGGAAACACCATATATTTT. This encodes CASRFGAVGNTIYF.

The gene calls are TRBV23-1 and TRBJ2-1; TRBD2 matches 15 bases. TRBV23-1 is filed as an ORF, its function uncertain. The CDR3 spans 18 residues. The V and J ends lost 4 bases and 3 bases, in that order; junction bases with no gene match: 7. CDR3 protein: CASSRPGLAGGYYNEQFF. Here the CDR3 DNA reads TGCGCCAGCAGTCGCCCAGGACTAGCGGGGGGGTACTACAATGAGCAGTTCTTC.

This clonotype was found many times. The chain couples TRBV5-1 to TRBJ1-4; no reliable D call. The CDR3 is 14 residues long. Germline assignment: CDR1 SGHRS and CDR2 YFSETQ. V lost 1 base and J 4 bases, leaving 8 bases between the germline ends. CDR3 loop: CASSLSRINEKLFF. The CDR3 DNA follows: TGCGCCAGCAGCTTGTCTCGGATTAATGAAAAACTGTTTTTT.

The V gene is TRBV2, the J gene TRBJ2-7; D gene uncertain. The V end was cut by 8 bases, the J end by 3 bases, with 5 bases between. This CDR3 region has 10 residues. Germline CDR1 reads SNHLY; CDR2 reads FYNNEI. DNA of the CDR3: TGTGCCAGCTTCGGCTACGAGCAGTACTTC. Translating it yields CASFGYEQYF.

The table lists this clonotype with many counts. The chain couples TRBV5-5 to TRBJ2-3; 9 nucleotides agree with TRBD1. Germline values: CDR1 SGHKS, CDR2 YYEKEE (reference sequence). The junction had 2 bases not matched to a gene; V was cut back by 0 bases and J by 0 bases. The CDR3 loop spans 16 amino acids. The DNA of the CDR3 is TGTGCCAGCAGCTTGGCCGGGACAGGGAGCACAGATACGCAGTATTTT. This translates into CASSLAGTGSTDTQYF.

This clonotype was found many times. The V gene is TRBV28, the J gene TRBJ1-6; D is possibly TRBD1 (6 bases). Trimming took off 5 bases at V and 11 bases at J, with 10 bases between the two ends. The CDR3 contains 12 residues. Germline V gene sequence: CDR1 MDHEN, CDR2 SYDVKM. CDR3 sequence: CASSKTGPPLHF. The CDR3 bases are TGTGCCAGCAGTAAAACAGGGCCACCCCTCCACTTT.

The gene calls are TRBV10-3 and TRBJ1-2, with TRBD1 matching 7 bases. Germline lookup yields CDR1 ENHRY and CDR2 SYGVKD. V lost 4 bases to trimming and J lost 1 base; unmatched junction nucleotides: 3. The CDR3 covers 14 residues. CDR3 amino acids: CAISGTGFNYGYTF. The CDR3 DNA sequence: TGTGCCATCAGTGGGACAGGCTTTAACTATGGCTACACCTTC.

This clonotype showed up many times. The CDR3 nucleotides read TGTGCCAGCAGCTCGGGGGTAGTCTCCTACAATGAGCAGTTCTTC. Its protein product is CASSSGVVSYNEQFF. The chain has TRBV7-2 and TRBJ2-1, with a possible D match to TRBD2 (6 bases). Per germline, CDR1 SGHTA and CDR2 FQGNSA. V gave up 4 bases and J gave up 0 bases, with 10 bases separating them. This CDR3 has 15 amino acids.

This sequence joins TRBV20-1 and TRBJ2-4; a weak D match, TRBD1 (6 bases). V lost 2 bases to trimming and J lost 1 base, with 15 bases between them. This CDR3 contains 16 residues. Germline CDR1 reads DFQATT; CDR2 reads SNEGSKA (reference sequence). The CDR3 spells CSARQTRGSAKNIQYF. In DNA form, the CDR3 reads TGCAGTGCTAGACAAACAAGGGGGTCGGCCAAAAACATTCAGTACTTC.

The CDR3 region is CASSPPAGNNEQFF. Here the CDR3 DNA reads TGTGCCAGCTCACCACCGGCGGGGAACAATGAGCAGTTCTTC. V and J are TRBV18 and TRBJ2-1, with TRBD2 as a possible D gene (6 bases). From germline, CDR1 is KGHSH and CDR2 LQKENI. The CDR3 is 14 amino acids. Trimming stripped 0 bases from V and 5 bases from J, with 8 bases between.

V is TRBV5-5 and J is TRBJ2-2; 8 bases are a match to TRBD2. J gave up 4 bases and V 0 bases, and 5 bases lay outside the gene matches. The germline V gene has CDR1 SGHKS and CDR2 YYEKEE (reference sequence). The CDR3 extends over 16 amino acids. The CDR3: CASSLGRGGPTGELFF. The CDR3, as DNA: TGTGCCAGCAGCTTGGGACGGGGGGGCCCCACCGGGGAGCTGTTTTTT.

This clonotype appeared a few times. This sequence joins TRBV6-1 and TRBJ2-7; possible D gene TRBD1, 5 bases. The germline V and J ends were trimmed by 6 bases and 4 bases, with 19 bases remaining between them. CDR3 size: 15 residues. The V gene's germline CDR1 is MNHNS and CDR2 SASEGT. In DNA, the CDR3 is TGTGCCAGCAGCCTCGACATGGGCCCAGGGTACGAGCAGTACTTC. Encoded protein: CASSLDMGPGYEQYF.

This clonotype was detected many times. This sequence joins TRBV10-3 and TRBJ1-3; weak D call: TRBD1 (5 bases). CDR3 length: 14 residues. Germline V gives CDR1 ENHRY, CDR2 SYGVKD. The ends were cut back, 2 bases at V and 0 bases at J, with 5 bases in the middle. The CDR3 sequence: CAISEDSSGNTIYF. Written as DNA, the CDR3 is TGTGCCATCAGTGAGGACAGCTCTGGAAACACCATATATTTT.

This clonotype was detected many times. A read error may account for a junction end that differs from germline. This chain connects TRBV6-5 to TRBJ2-5, with a possible D match to TRBD1 (6 bases). The CDR3 consists of 12 residues. Looked up from germline, CDR1 is MNHEY and CDR2 is SVGAGI. The CDR3: CASSLPDSHLAF. The CDR3, as DNA: TGTGCCAGCAGCCTACCGGACAGCCATCTTGCTTTC.

The table lists this clonotype with many counts. CDR3: CASSVGQFAEAFF. CDR3 nucleotide sequence: TGTGCCAGCAGCGTAGGTCAGTTCGCTGAAGCTTTCTTT. The chain has TRBV9 and TRBJ1-1; D is ambiguous. This CDR3 region has 13 residues. V lost 0 bases to trimming and J lost 6 bases, with 9 bases between them. From germline, CDR1 is SGDLS and CDR2 YYNGEE.

This clonotype was found many times. The rearrangement links TRBV12-3 or TRBV12-4 to TRBJ2-7; 10 bases fit TRBD1. Trimming took 9 bases from V and 2 from J; bases not matched to a gene: 7. This CDR3 has 14 residues. The CDR3, as DNA: TGTGCCAGTCTGGGACAGGGGTTTCCCTACGAGCAGTACTTC. It codes for CASLGQGFPYEQYF.

The chain has TRBV7-8 and TRBJ2-5; 8 bases agree with TRBD1. Germline V CDR1 and CDR2: SGHVS, FQNEAQ. The junction had 9 bases not matched to a gene; V was cut back by 3 bases and J by 0 bases. This CDR3 contains 17 residues. CDR3 amino acids: CASSFPRTGNDQETQYF. The CDR3 nucleotides are TGTGCCAGCAGCTTTCCCCGGACAGGGAACGACCAAGAGACCCAGTACTTC.

This clonotype was picked up a small number of times. The V call is TRBV28, the J call TRBJ2-5; D is tentatively TRBD1 or TRBD2 (5 bases each). The CDR3 totals 15 residues. The germline gives CDR1 MDHEN, CDR2 SYDVKM. V lost 4 bases to trimming and J lost 0 bases, with 12 bases between them. The CDR3 nucleotides are TGTGCCAGCAGTTCGCTCGGGACCCACCAAGAGACCCAGTACTTC. Translating gives CASSSLGTHQETQYF.

This clonotype has at least ten counts. V usage is TRBV29-1 and J usage is TRBJ2-3; perhaps TRBD2 as D (5 bases). V lost 4 bases to trimming and J lost 0 bases, with 8 bases between them. The CDR3 spans 13 residues. CDR1 is SQVTM and CDR2 is ANQGSEA in the germline V gene. In nucleotides, the CDR3 is TGCAGCGTTGGAGGGCGGAGCACAGATACGCAGTATTTT. This sequence encodes CSVGGRSTDTQYF.

This clonotype came up many times. The chain recombines TRBV7-8 with TRBJ1-2; a possible D gene is TRBD1 (6 bases). The V gene's germline CDR1 is SGHVS and CDR2 FQNEAQ. Trimming took off 1 base at V and 6 bases at J, with 9 bases between the two ends. CDR3 size: 13 residues. CDR3 DNA: TGTGCCAGCAGCTTAGGGACAGCCGATGGCTACACCTTC. This sequence encodes CASSLGTADGYTF.